The 29 T cell receptor beta chains given below trace back to one sample, sequenced in a study of regulatory T cells in long-lasting Graves disease. Time point: newly diagnosed GD, antithyroid drugs for less than 3 months. Following extraction of RNA from PBMCs, that RNA was used to make the TCR library. In building TCR beta libraries, iRepertoire HTBI primers were used together with Arm-PCR of CDR3 regions. TCRdb redid the calling of the multiplex PCR reads with MiXCR, one entry per CDR3 protein. This repertoire shows approximately 470,000 distinct CDR3 sequences, 16% found once; its top ten account for about 12%. These data were likewise used in another study, on T cells in Graves' hyperthyroidism and ophthalmopathy.

The source was peripheral blood mononuclear cells (PBMCs), collected at new diagnosis, from a patient treated with antithyroid drugs. The source is a man aged 35 to 55 with Graves disease.

At least ten counts were recorded for this clonotype. This sequence joins TRBV11-3 and TRBJ2-7; TRBD1 might be the D (5 bases). Trimming shortened V by 0 bases and J by 3 bases, and 9 bases separated the two germline ends. The CDR3 contains 14 residues. From germline, CDR1 is SGHNT and CDR2 YENEEA. The CDR3 region has the DNA TGTGCCAGCAGCTTAGAGGGGCCCGTCTACGAGCAGTACTTC. This codes for CASSLEGPVYEQYF. Looking up the rest from reference TRBV11-3 and TRBJ2-7 gives the full variable domain: EAGVVQSPRYKIIEKKQPVAFWCNPISGHNTLYWYLQNLGQGPELLIRYENEEAVDDSQLPKDRFSAERLKGVDSTLKIQPAELGDSAVYLCASSLEGPVYEQYFGPGTRLTVT.

This clonotype showed up many times. In DNA, the CDR3 is TGTGCCAGCAGCCAAGACAGGGCCATCGAGCAGTACTTC. It is translated as CASSQDRAIEQYF. The chain carries TRBV12-3 or TRBV12-4 and TRBJ2-7; 7 bases map to TRBD1. There are 13 residues in the CDR3. V was clipped by 6 bases and J by 6 bases; unmatched bases: 8.

This clonotype came up many times. This chain uses TRBV28 with TRBJ2-1; 8 bases map to TRBD2. Unmatched junction bases numbered 10, after V lost 5 bases and J lost 7 bases. Per the germline V gene, CDR1 is MDHEN and CDR2 is SYDVKM. The CDR3 has 15 residues. The CDR3 nucleotides are TGTGCCAGCAGTAAAAGCGGGAGAACGGAAAATGAGCAGTTCTTC. Encoded protein: CASSKSGRTENEQFF.

The CDR3 is CSVLDRGEKLFF. DNA of the CDR3: TGCAGCGTTTTGGACAGAGGTGAAAAACTGTTTTTT. This chain connects TRBV29-1 to TRBJ1-4, with D perhaps TRBD1 (6 bases). The V gene lost 5 bases and the J gene lost 7 bases, with 11 bases spanning the gap. Germline CDR1 reads SQVTM; CDR2 reads ANQGSEA. CDR3 length equals 12 residues.

This clonotype was counted ten times or more. V usage is TRBV5-4 and J usage is TRBJ1-5, with D possibly TRBD1 on 5 matching bases. Germline V gene lookup returns CDR1 SGHNT and CDR2 YYREEE (reference sequence). The CDR3 runs to 13 residues. The V end lost 4 bases, the J end lost 3 bases, and 8 bases lay between the germline ends. The CDR3 spells CASSRGPNQPQHF. Here the CDR3 DNA reads TGTGCCAGCAGCCGGGGACCCAATCAGCCCCAGCATTTT.

This clonotype was seen a few times. The chain employs TRBV7-8 and TRBJ2-2; D is uncertain. The CDR3 is 17 residues long. The germline V and J ends were trimmed by 2 bases and 2 bases, with 15 bases remaining between them. CDR1 and CDR2 (germline): SGHVS, FQNEAQ. CDR3 amino acids: CASSLIGHLVNTGELFF. CDR3 nucleotides: TGTGCCAGCAGCTTAATTGGTCATCTCGTTAACACCGGGGAGCTGTTTTTT. Together with reference TRBV7-8 and TRBJ2-2, the CDR3 gives the full variable domain: GAGVSQSPRYKVAKRGQDVALRCDPISGHVSLFWYQQALGQGPEFLTYFQNEAQLDKSGLPSDRFFAERPEGSVSTLKIQRTQQEDSAVYLCASSLIGHLVNTGELFFGEGSRLTVL.

This clonotype was detected only a few times. The rearrangement links TRBV28 to TRBJ2-2, with D unresolved. The V end was cut by 1 base, the J end by 5 bases, with 14 bases between. CDR1 is MDHEN, CDR2 SYDVKM, per germline. This CDR3 is built from 16 residues. The CDR3 loop reads CASSLSVQGKTGELFF. The DNA of the CDR3 is TGTGCCAGCAGTTTATCGGTCCAAGGGAAGACCGGGGAGCTGTTTTTT.

The J gene is TRBJ1-1, the V gene TRBV7-2; D not certain. Per germline, CDR1 SGHTA and CDR2 FQGNSA. This CDR3 region has 13 residues. V lost 0 bases, J lost 7 bases, and 9 bases lay in between. In DNA form, the CDR3 reads TGTGCCAGCAGCTTAGCGCACAACTTTGAAGCTTTCTTT. Protein sequence: CASSLAHNFEAFF.

The gene calls are TRBV29-1 and TRBJ2-7, with TRBD2 matching over 7 bases. The CDR3 is 15 residues long. The germline V gene has CDR1 SQVTM and CDR2 ANQGSEA. The J segment lost 3 bases and the V segment lost 1 base, leaving 9 bases of the junction unmatched. The DNA of the CDR3 is TGCAGCGTTGAAGGGGTGGGGGGGAGGCACTACGAGCAGTACTTC. Its translation is CSVEGVGGRHYEQYF.

In this sample, this clonotype turned up many times. The chain is built from TRBV6-1 and TRBJ2-7, with D maybe TRBD2 (5 bases). There are 14 residues in the CDR3. V was pared by 6 bases and J by 0 bases, with 12 bases between. Germline loops: CDR1 MNHNS, CDR2 SASEGT. The CDR3 spells CASSRGAGSYEQYF. The CDR3 DNA sequence: TGTGCCAGCAGCCGCGGCGCGGGCTCCTACGAGCAGTACTTC.

This clonotype was seen repeatedly, ten times or more. V usage is TRBV12-5 and J usage is TRBJ2-4; D remains ambiguous. With 4 bases removed from V and 2 bases from J, the gap between germline ends came to 15 bases. The CDR3 length is 16 residues. Germline values: CDR1 LGHNT, CDR2 FRNRAP. DNA for the CDR3: TGTGCTAGTGGTTCATTGATGAACGGGTCCAAAAACATTCAGTACTTC. Residues: CASGSLMNGSKNIQYF. The whole variable domain, remainder taken from reference TRBV12-5 and TRBJ2-4, is DARVTQTPRHKVTEMGQEVTMRCQPILGHNTVFWYRQTMMQGLELLAYFRNRAPLDDSGMPKDRFSAEMPDATLATLKIQPSEPRDSAVYFCASGSLMNGSKNIQYFGAGTRLSVL.

This clonotype was observed many times. J is TRBJ2-1 and V is TRBV20-1; 12 bases line up with TRBD2. From germline, CDR1 is DFQATT and CDR2 SNEGSKA (reference sequence). The CDR3 sequence is 15 residues long. The ends lost 4 bases at V and 0 bases at J; junction bases unmatched: 1. CDR3 protein: CSAMTSGSSYNEQFF. The CDR3 nucleotides read TGCAGTGCTATGACTAGCGGGAGCTCCTACAATGAGCAGTTCTTC.

This clonotype has a handful of counts. The V gene is TRBV19, the J gene TRBJ1-1; D not certain. This CDR3 region has 14 residues. V shed 4 bases and J shed 4 bases, with 13 bases lying between them. Germline CDR1 and CDR2: LNHDA and SQIVND (reference sequence). The CDR3 nucleotides read TGTGCCAGTAGTAGGAGTTCCGGCCTCACTGAAGCTTTCTTT. Its protein is CASSRSSGLTEAFF. Full variable domain (missing parts from reference TRBV19 and TRBJ1-1): DGGITQSPKYLFRKEGQNVTLSCEQNLNHDAMYWYRQDPGQGLRLIYYSQIVNDFQKGDIAEGYSVSREKKESFPLTVTSAQKNPTAFYLCASSRSSGLTEAFFGQGTRLTVV.

The sample holds many counts of this clonotype. The J gene is TRBJ1-1, the V gene TRBV7-2; TRBD1 might be the D (6 bases). This CDR3 has 14 amino acids. Germline loops: CDR1 SGHTA, CDR2 FQGNSA. The V and J ends lost 1 base and 6 bases respectively, with 12 bases between them. The CDR3 region is CASSLVRGAPEAFF. As DNA, the CDR3 is TGTGCCAGCAGCTTAGTTAGGGGGGCCCCTGAAGCTTTCTTT.

Ten or more counts support this clonotype. The chain links TRBV5-1 to TRBJ2-7; TRBD1 agrees at 7 bases. V lost 4 bases to trimming and J lost 1 base; unmatched junction nucleotides: 8. Germline V lookup: CDR1 SGHRS, CDR2 YFSETQ. This CDR3 spans 15 amino acids. In nucleotides, the CDR3 is TGCGCCAGCAGCGCCGGGACAGCCTTATCCTACGAGCAGTACTTC. This sequence encodes CASSAGTALSYEQYF.

This clonotype was picked up many times. The chain carries TRBV3-1 and TRBJ2-7; D is unclear. The length of the CDR3 is 12 residues. With 6 bases removed from V and 2 bases from J, the gap between germline ends came to 8 bases. Germline loops: CDR1 LGHDT, CDR2 YNNKEL (reference sequence). In nucleotides, the CDR3 is TGTGCCAGCAGTTCTACAGCCTACGAGCAGTACTTC. This encodes CASSSTAYEQYF.

Ten or more counts support this clonotype. This rearrangement joins TRBV28 to TRBJ2-3; D is undetermined. Per the germline V gene, CDR1 is MDHEN and CDR2 is SYDVKM. This CDR3 contains 14 residues. Trimming removed 6 bases at V and 3 bases at J, with 13 bases between. In nucleotides, the CDR3 is TGTGCCAGCAGCCCCGAGTCGAGGACAGATACGCAGTATTTT. Translating gives CASSPESRTDTQYF.

This clonotype was counted many times. This chain connects TRBV6-1 to TRBJ2-2; 14 positions agree with TRBD2. Germline CDR1 reads MNHNS; CDR2 reads SASEGT. V lost 6 bases and J lost 1; bases outside the gene matches: 10. This CDR3 comprises 19 residues. The CDR3 sequence: CASRQGLAGVVRNTGELFF. CDR3 DNA sequence: TGTGCCAGCAGGCAGGGACTAGCGGGAGTGGTACGGAACACCGGGGAGCTGTTTTTT.

This clonotype came up many times. This chain links TRBV30 with TRBJ2-1; TRBD2 is a possible D gene (6 bases). The germline V gene has CDR1 GTSNPN and CDR2 SVGIG (reference sequence). CDR3 length: 16 amino acids. The V gene lost 5 bases and the J gene lost 5 bases, with 22 bases spanning the gap. CDR3 region: CAWEGRGRPGHNEQFF. CDR3 DNA sequence: TGTGCCTGGGAAGGTCGAGGGAGGCCCGGGCACAATGAGCAGTTCTTC.

V gene TRBV6-9 combines with J gene TRBJ2-2; 11 nucleotides match TRBD2. Looked up from germline, CDR1 is MNHGY and CDR2 is SVAAGI. This CDR3 has 16 residues. The V and J ends lost 4 bases and 6 bases, in that order; junction bases with no gene match: 7. The CDR3 sequence is CASSSTSGNIAGELFF. As DNA, the CDR3 is TGTGCCAGCAGTTCGACTAGCGGGAATATTGCCGGGGAGCTGTTTTTT.

The genes are TRBV29-1 and TRBJ2-2; no clear D. Trimming stripped 3 bases from V and 1 base from J, with 6 bases between. Germline-derived CDR1 and CDR2 are SQVTM and ANQGSEA. The CDR3 covers 13 residues. This CDR3 reads CSVEKGNTGELFF. The CDR3, as DNA: TGCAGCGTTGAGAAAGGGAACACCGGGGAGCTGTTTTTT.

This clonotype has a count of ten or more. The chain couples TRBV27 to TRBJ2-1; maybe TRBD1 (7 bases). This CDR3 contains 14 residues. Trimming pared 1 base from V and 8 bases from J, leaving 12 bases between. Germline CDR1 reads MNHEY; CDR2 reads SMNVEV (reference sequence). The CDR3, as DNA: TGTGCCAGCAGTTTATACACCAGGGGGGATGAGCAGTTCTTC. Amino acids: CASSLYTRGDEQFF.

This chain links TRBV2 with TRBJ1-6, with 8 bases aligning to TRBD1. The CDR3 extends over 16 amino acids. CDR1 SNHLY and CDR2 FYNNEI come from the germline V gene. V was pared by 9 bases and J by 9 bases, with 16 bases of the junction left unmatched. DNA of the CDR3: TGTGCCAGACGATCACAGGGGGAGGTCTTTACTTCACCCCTCCACTTT. The encoded protein is CARRSQGEVFTSPLHF. Together with reference TRBV2 and TRBJ1-6, the CDR3 gives the full variable domain: EPEVTQTPSHQVTQMGQEVILRCVPISNHLYFYWYRQILGQKVEFLVSFYNNEISEKSEIFDDQFSVERPDGSNFTLKIRSTKLEDSAMYFCARRSQGEVFTSPLHFGNGTRLTVT.

The chain recombines TRBV5-6 with TRBJ2-5; 12 positions agree with TRBD2. The CDR3 consists of 16 residues. V shed 4 bases and J 9 bases; nucleotides not matched to a gene: 13. CDR1 is SGHDT and CDR2 is YYEEEE in the germline V gene. The CDR3 region is CASSPEATSGRGAQYF. As DNA, the CDR3 is TGTGCCAGCAGCCCTGAGGCGACTAGCGGGAGAGGGGCCCAGTACTTC.

This clonotype was seen many times. The V gene is TRBV10-2, the J gene TRBJ2-1, with 14 nucleotides matching TRBD2. The V and J ends lost 3 bases and 12 bases, in that order; junction bases with no gene match: 4. The germline V gene encodes CDR1 WSHSY and CDR2 SAAADI. The length of the CDR3 is 14 residues. CDR3 bases: TGCGCCAGCAGTGAAGGACTAGCGGGAGGATGGCAGTTCTTC. It codes for CASSEGLAGGWQFF.

This clonotype was seen at least ten times. The chain joins TRBV30 to TRBJ2-1; TRBD2 matches 15 bases. This CDR3 region has 17 residues. Germline CDR1 and CDR2: GTSNPN and SVGIG (reference sequence). V lost 0 bases to trimming and J lost 9 bases; unmatched junction nucleotides: 9. The CDR3 protein is CAWSVGLAGGPFREQFF. For the CDR3, the DNA is TGTGCCTGGAGTGTCGGACTAGCGGGAGGGCCGTTTCGTGAGCAGTTCTTC.

Only a few counts were recorded for this clonotype. This chain connects TRBV10-3 to TRBJ1-1; D uncertain. Germline CDR1 and CDR2: ENHRY and SYGVKD. This CDR3 is built from 13 residues. V was trimmed by 2 bases and J by 0 bases, leaving 4 bases between them. CDR3 coding DNA: TGTGCCATCAGTGAGGGGGTGAACACTGAAGCTTTCTTT. Translating it yields CAISEGVNTEAFF.

A few counts support this clonotype. V and J are TRBV2 and TRBJ2-1, with D unclear. In germline, CDR1 is SNHLY, CDR2 FYNNEI. V dropped 7 bases and J dropped 4 bases, with 11 bases sitting between them. The CDR3 runs 13 residues. CDR3 nucleotide sequence: TGTGCCAGCACAGCGTATACTTACAATGAGCAGTTCTTC. Translation gives CASTAYTYNEQFF.

With regard to this clonotype: This may stem from a read error, because a much larger clone lies one nucleotide away. The chain links TRBV7-9 to TRBJ2-1; 7 positions match TRBD2. Germline lookup yields CDR1 SEHNR and CDR2 FQNEAQ (reference sequence). The CDR3 is made up of 15 amino acids. CDR3 DNA sequence: TGTGCCAGCATCCCGCGGGGGAGCTCCTACGATGAGCAGTTCTTC. Amino acids: CASIPRGSSYDEQFF.